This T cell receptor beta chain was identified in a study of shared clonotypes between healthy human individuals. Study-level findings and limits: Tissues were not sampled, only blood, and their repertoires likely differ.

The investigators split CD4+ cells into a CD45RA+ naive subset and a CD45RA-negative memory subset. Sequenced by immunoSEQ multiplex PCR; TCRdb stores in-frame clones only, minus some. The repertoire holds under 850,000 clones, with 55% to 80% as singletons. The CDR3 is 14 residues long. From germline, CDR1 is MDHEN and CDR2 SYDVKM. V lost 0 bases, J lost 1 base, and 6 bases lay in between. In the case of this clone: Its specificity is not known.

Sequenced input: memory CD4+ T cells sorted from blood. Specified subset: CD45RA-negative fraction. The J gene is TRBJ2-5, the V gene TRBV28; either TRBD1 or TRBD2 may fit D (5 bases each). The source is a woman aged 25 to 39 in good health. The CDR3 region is CASSLWGTQETQYF. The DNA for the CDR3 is TGTGCCAGCAGTTTATGGGGGACCCAAGAGACCCAGTACTTC.